The clone carrying this T cell receptor beta chain was picked up many times. Its antigen is currently unknown. The source of the sample is a study of T cell repertoires in cytomegalovirus infection. Across the study: Public TCR beta signatures were indicative of both CMV infection and a matching HLA type. Study-level results: Across the ex vivo response, the dominant clonotypes were HLA-C-restricted CMV-specific TCR beta clonotypes. Cumulated frequencies of public TCR beta families served to identify carriers of CMV plus the relevant HLA.

CDR1 and CDR2 (germline): MNHEY, SMNVEV (reference sequence). The J segment lost 6 bases and the V segment lost 7 bases, leaving 7 bases of the junction unmatched. There are 14 residues in the CDR3. Each CDR3 protein is one row after TCRdb ran MiXCR on the reads. The sample contains around 320,000 distinct CDR3 sequences, more than 8% of which appear only once. This chain links TRBV27 with TRBJ2-2, with TRBD1 matching over 8 bases. The clonotype was recovered from a human donor in good health (CMV status not recorded). Some clones in this sample may be carry-over from other donors' samples. The sequenced sample was PBMCs. CDR3 DNA sequence: TGTGCCAGCACGAGCTCAGGGGGCCCCGGGGAGCTGTTTTTT. It codes for CASTSSGGPGELFF.